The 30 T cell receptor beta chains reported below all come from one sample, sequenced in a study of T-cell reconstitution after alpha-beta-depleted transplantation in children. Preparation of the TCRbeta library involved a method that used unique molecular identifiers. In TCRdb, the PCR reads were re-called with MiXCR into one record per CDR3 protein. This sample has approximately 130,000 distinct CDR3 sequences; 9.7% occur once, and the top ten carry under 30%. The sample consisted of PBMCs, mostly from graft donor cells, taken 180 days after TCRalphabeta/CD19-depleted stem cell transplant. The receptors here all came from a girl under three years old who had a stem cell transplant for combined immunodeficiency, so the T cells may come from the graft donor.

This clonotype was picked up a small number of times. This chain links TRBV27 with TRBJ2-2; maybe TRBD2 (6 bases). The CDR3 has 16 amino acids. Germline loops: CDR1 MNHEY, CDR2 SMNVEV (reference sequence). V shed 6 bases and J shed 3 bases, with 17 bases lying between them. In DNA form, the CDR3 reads TGTGCCAGCAGCCGAAGACTAGTGGGCTACACCGGGGAGCTGTTTTTT. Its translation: CASSRRLVGYTGELFF.

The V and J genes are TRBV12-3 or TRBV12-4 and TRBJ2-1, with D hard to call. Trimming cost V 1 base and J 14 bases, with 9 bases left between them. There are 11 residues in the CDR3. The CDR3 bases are TGTGCCAGCAGTTTAGGGCAGGTGGAGTTCTTC. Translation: CASSLGQVEFF.

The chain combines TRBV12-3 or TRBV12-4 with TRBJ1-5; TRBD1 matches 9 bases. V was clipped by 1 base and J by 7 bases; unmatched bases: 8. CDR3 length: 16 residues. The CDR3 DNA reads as TGTGCCAGCAGTTTAGACTGGGACAGGGCAGGGCAGCCCCAGCATTTT. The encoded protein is CASSLDWDRAGQPQHF.

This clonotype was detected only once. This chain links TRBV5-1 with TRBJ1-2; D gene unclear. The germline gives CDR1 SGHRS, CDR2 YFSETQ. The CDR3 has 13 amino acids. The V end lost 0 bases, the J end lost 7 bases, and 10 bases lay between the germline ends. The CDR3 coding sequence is TGCGCCAGCAGCTTGGTGGCAGGCGGTGGCTACACCTTC. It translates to CASSLVAGGGYTF.

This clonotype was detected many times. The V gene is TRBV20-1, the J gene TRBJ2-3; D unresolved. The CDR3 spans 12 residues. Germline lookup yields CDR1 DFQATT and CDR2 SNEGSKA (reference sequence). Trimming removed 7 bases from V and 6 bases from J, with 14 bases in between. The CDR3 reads CSEHPPVDTQYF. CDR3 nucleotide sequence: TGCAGTGAACACCCCCCCGTGGATACGCAGTATTTT.

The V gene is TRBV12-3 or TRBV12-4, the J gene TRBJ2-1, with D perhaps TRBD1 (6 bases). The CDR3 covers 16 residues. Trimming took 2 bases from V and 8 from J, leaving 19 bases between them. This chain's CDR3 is CASSLTGKALGHEQFF. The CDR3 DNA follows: TGTGCCAGCAGTTTAACAGGGAAGGCCCTGGGGCATGAGCAGTTCTTC.

CDR3 residues: CASSQDRVSSYNEQFF. CDR3 coding DNA: TGCGCCAGCAGCCAAGATCGAGTTAGCTCCTACAATGAGCAGTTCTTC. The genes are TRBV4-3 and TRBJ2-1; D call uncertain. Germline V gene data show CDR1 as LGHNA and CDR2 as YSLEER. The ends were cut back, 0 bases at V and 0 bases at J, with 9 bases in the middle. The CDR3 has 16 residues.

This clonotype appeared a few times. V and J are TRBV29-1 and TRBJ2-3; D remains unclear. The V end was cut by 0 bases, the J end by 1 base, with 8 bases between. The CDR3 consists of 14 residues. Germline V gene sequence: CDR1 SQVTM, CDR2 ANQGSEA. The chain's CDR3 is CSVEDQVRTDTQYF. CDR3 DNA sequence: TGCAGCGTTGAAGATCAGGTTCGCACAGATACGCAGTATTTT.

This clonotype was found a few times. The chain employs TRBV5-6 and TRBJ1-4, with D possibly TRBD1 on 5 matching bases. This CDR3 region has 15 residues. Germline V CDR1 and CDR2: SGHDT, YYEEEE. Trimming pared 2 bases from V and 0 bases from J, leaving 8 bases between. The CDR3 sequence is CASSFGTATNEKLFF. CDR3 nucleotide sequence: TGTGCCAGCAGCTTCGGGACTGCAACTAATGAAAAACTGTTTTTT.

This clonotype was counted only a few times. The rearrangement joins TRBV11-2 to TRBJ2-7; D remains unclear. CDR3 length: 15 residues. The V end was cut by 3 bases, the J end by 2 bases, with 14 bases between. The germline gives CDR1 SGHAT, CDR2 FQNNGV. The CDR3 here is CASSLAAVGTYEQYF. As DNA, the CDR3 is TGTGCCAGCAGCTTGGCCGCAGTCGGAACCTACGAGCAGTACTTC.

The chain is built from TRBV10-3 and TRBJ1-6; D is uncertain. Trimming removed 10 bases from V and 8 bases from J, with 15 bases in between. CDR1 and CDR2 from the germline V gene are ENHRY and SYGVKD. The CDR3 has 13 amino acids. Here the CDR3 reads CATTGQEDSPLHF. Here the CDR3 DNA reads TGTGCCACTACGGGCCAAGAAGATTCACCCCTCCACTTT.

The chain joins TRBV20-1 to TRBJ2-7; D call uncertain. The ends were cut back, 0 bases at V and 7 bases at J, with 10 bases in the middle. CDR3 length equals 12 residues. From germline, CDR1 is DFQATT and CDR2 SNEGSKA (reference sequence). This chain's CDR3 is CSARDGRPEQYF. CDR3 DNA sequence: TGCAGTGCTAGAGATGGCCGGCCAGAGCAGTACTTC.

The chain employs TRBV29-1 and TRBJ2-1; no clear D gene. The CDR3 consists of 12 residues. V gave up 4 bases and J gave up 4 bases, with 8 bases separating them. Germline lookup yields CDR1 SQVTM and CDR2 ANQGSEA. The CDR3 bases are TGCAGCGTTGTCGGAGCATACAATGAGCAGTTCTTC. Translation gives CSVVGAYNEQFF.

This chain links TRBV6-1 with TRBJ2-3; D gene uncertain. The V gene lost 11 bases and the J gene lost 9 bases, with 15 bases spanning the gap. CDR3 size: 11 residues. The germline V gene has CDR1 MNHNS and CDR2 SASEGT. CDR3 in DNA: TGTGCCGGATCCCAAGGCGGAACGCAGTATTTT. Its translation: CAGSQGGTQYF.

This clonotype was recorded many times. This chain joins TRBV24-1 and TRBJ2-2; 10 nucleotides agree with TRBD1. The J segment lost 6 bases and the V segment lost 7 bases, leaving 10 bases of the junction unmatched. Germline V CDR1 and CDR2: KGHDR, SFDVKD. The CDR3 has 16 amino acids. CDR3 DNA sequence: TGTGCCACCAGAGGGACAGGGGCTGCGTATGCCGGGGAGCTGTTTTTT. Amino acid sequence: CATRGTGAAYAGELFF.

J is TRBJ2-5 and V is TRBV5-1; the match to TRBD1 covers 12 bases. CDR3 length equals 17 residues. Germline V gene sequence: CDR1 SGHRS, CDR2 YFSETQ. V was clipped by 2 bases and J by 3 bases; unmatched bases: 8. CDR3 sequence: CASSFAPGTGGKETQYF. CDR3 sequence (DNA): TGCGCCAGCAGCTTCGCCCCCGGGACAGGGGGCAAAGAGACCCAGTACTTC.

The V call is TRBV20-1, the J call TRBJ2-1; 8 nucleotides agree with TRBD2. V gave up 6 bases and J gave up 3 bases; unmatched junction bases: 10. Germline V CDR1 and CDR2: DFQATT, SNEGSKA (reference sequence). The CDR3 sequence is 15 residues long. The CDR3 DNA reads TGCAGTGCACAAGCCGGGACTAGGAGCTACAATGAGCAGTTCTTC. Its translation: CSAQAGTRSYNEQFF.

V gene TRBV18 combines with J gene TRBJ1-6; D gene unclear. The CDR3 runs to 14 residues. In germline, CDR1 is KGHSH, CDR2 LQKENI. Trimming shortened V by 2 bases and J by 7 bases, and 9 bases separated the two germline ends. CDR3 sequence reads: CASSPGRANSPLHF. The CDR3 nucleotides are TGTGCCAGCTCACCAGGGAGGGCCAATTCACCCCTCCACTTT.

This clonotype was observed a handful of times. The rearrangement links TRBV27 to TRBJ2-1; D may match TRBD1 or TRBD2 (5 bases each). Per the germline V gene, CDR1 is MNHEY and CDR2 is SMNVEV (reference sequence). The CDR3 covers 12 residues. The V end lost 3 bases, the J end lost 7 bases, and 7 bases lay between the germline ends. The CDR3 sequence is CASSFWGNEQFF. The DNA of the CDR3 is TGTGCCAGCAGTTTTTGGGGGAATGAGCAGTTCTTC.

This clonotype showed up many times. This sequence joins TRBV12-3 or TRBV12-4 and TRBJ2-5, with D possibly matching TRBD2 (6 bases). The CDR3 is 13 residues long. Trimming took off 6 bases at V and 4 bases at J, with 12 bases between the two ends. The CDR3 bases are TGTGCCAGCAGAAAATCGGGGGTAGAGACCCAGTACTTC. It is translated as CASRKSGVETQYF.

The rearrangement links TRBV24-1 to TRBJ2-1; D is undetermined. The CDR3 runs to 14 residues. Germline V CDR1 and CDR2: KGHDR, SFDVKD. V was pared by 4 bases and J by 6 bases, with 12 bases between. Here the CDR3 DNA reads TGTGCCACCAGTGACGCCCGGATTCCCAATGAGCAGTTCTTC. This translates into CATSDARIPNEQFF.

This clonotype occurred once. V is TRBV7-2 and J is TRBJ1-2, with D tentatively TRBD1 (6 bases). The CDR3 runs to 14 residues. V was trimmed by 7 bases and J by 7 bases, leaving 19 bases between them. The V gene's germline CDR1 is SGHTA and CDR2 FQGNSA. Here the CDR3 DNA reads TGTGCCAGCAAAATCACACAGGGCGACTTTGGCTACACCTTC. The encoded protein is CASKITQGDFGYTF.

The CDR3 DNA follows: TGCAGCGTGTTGGGGGGACTAGAACTCCACGAGCAGTACTTC. This encodes CSVLGGLELHEQYF. The chain has TRBV29-1 and TRBJ2-7; 8 bases fit TRBD2. With 6 bases clipped from V and 5 bases from J, the junction kept 12 bases outside the gene matches. This CDR3 spans 14 amino acids. Per the germline V gene, CDR1 is SQVTM and CDR2 is ANQGSEA.

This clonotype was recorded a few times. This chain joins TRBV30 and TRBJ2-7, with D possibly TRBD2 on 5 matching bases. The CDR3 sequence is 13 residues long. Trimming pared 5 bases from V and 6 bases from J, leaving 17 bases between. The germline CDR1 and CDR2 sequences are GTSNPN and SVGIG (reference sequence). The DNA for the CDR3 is TGTGCCTGGTTACCTAACCGGGGTTCCGAGCAGTACTTC. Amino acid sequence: CAWLPNRGSEQYF. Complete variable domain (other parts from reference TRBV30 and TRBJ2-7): SQTIHQWPATLVQPVGSPLSLECTVEGTSNPNLYWYRQAAGRGLQLLFYSVGIGQISSEVPQNLSASRPQDRQFILSSKKLLLSDSGFYLCAWLPNRGSEQYFGPGTRLTVT.

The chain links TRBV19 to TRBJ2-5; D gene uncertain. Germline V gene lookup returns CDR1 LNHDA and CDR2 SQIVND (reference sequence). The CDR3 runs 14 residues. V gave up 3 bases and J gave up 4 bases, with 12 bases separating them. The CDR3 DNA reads TGTGCCAGTAGTATCACGGATCTCCCAGAGACCCAGTACTTC. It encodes CASSITDLPETQYF.

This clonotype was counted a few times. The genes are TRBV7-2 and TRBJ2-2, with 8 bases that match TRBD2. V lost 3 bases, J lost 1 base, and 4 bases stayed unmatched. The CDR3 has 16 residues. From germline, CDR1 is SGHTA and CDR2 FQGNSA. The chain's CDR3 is CASSFVAGRNTGELFF. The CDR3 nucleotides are TGTGCCAGCAGCTTCGTAGCGGGGAGGAACACCGGGGAGCTGTTTTTT.

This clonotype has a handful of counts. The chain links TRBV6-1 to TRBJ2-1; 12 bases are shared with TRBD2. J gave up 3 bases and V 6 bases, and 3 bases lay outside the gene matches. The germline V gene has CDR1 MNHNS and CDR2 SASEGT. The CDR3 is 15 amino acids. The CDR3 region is CASSRLAGDYNEQFF. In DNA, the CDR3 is TGTGCCAGCAGCCGACTAGCGGGAGACTACAATGAGCAGTTCTTC.

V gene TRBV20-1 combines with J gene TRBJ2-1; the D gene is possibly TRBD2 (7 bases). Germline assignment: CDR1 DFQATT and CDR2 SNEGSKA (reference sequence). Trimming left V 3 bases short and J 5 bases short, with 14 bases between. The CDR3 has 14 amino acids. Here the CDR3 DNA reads TGCAGTGCTAGCGGGGGGCCTATGGACAATGAGCAGTTCTTC. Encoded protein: CSASGGPMDNEQFF.

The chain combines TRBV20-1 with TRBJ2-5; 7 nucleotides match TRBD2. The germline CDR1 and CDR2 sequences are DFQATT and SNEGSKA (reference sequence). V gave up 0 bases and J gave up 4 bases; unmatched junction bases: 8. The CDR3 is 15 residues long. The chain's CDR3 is CSARDRGTTGETQYF. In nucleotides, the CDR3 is TGCAGTGCTAGAGATCGCGGGACTACGGGAGAGACCCAGTACTTC.

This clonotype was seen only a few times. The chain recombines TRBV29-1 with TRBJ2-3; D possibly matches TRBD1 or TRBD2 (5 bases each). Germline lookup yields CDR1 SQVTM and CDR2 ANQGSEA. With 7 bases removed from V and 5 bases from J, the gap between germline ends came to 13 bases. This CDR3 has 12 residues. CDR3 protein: CSGGFRGDTQYF. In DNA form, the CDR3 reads TGCAGCGGGGGCTTTCGGGGAGATACGCAGTATTTT.